These 26 T cell receptor beta chains came from one sample sequenced in a study of cytomegalovirus exposure and HLA in healthy donors. Researchers ran the PCR with 60 Vbeta and 13 Jbeta primers. Measured with immunoSEQ multiplex PCR; TCRdb has only the in-frame clones, and not every one. The table has about 150,000 clones, 72% seen once. The sequencing input was PBMCs. These receptors all stem from a man aged 40-49 years in good health and CMV-seronegative.

The CDR3 DNA is TGCGCCAGCAGTGAGTCGGGAGGGGTTCCCTACGAGCAGTACTTC. The encoded protein is CASSESGGVPYEQYF. The genes are TRBV10-2 and TRBJ2-7; 7 positions agree with TRBD2. V gave up 0 bases and J gave up 2 bases; unmatched junction bases: 4. The CDR3 is 15 residues long. Germline V lookup: CDR1 WSHSY, CDR2 SAAADI.

The rearrangement uses TRBV27 and TRBJ2-7; 9 nucleotides line up with TRBD1. The germline V gene encodes CDR1 MNHEY and CDR2 SMNVEV (reference sequence). The V and J ends lost 2 bases and 3 bases, in that order; junction bases with no gene match: 5. The length of the CDR3 is 15 residues. The CDR3 region has the DNA TGTGCCAGCAGTTTAGTCGGGACAGGGTACTACGAGCAGTACTTC. The encoded protein is CASSLVGTGYYEQYF.

V is TRBV6-5 and J is TRBJ2-2; tentatively, D is TRBD2 (6 bases). Germline assignment: CDR1 MNHEY and CDR2 SVGAGI. V was pared by 5 bases and J by 3 bases, with 10 bases between. The CDR3 is 14 amino acids. CDR3 sequence (DNA): TGTGCCAGCAGTCCGGGACTCTACACCGGGGAGCTGTTTTTT. Protein sequence: CASSPGLYTGELFF.

This chain links TRBV27 with TRBJ2-7; 8 bases are a match to TRBD1. V was clipped by 1 base and J by 6 bases; unmatched bases: 17. The germline gives CDR1 MNHEY, CDR2 SMNVEV (reference sequence). CDR3 length: 18 residues. The DNA of the CDR3 is TGTGCCAGCAGTTTATTCACCCACACGGACAGGGTCGTGGTCGAGCAGTACTTC. Residues: CASSLFTHTDRVVVEQYF.

The rearrangement joins TRBV5-1 to TRBJ1-1; perhaps TRBD1 as D (6 bases). Germline CDR1 and CDR2: SGHRS and YFSETQ. This CDR3 contains 17 residues. V lost 4 bases to trimming and J lost 1 base, with 20 bases between them. The CDR3: CASSPKGPRGENTEAFF. The CDR3 DNA reads as TGCGCCAGCAGCCCCAAGGGGCCCAGGGGCGAGAACACTGAAGCTTTCTTT.

The V gene is TRBV7-9, the J gene TRBJ2-5, with D perhaps matching TRBD2 (5 bases). Trimming left V 6 bases short and J 4 bases short, with 12 bases between. Germline V gene data show CDR1 as SEHNR and CDR2 as FQNEAQ (reference sequence). The CDR3 sequence is 13 residues long. CDR3 sequence reads: CASSPDGGETQYF. Here the CDR3 DNA reads TGTGCCAGCAGTCCAGATGGAGGAGAGACCCAGTACTTC.

This chain links TRBV6-1 with TRBJ1-2; weak D call: TRBD1 (6 bases). The CDR3 covers 14 residues. V was trimmed by 4 bases and J by 4 bases, leaving 13 bases between them. The germline V gene has CDR1 MNHNS and CDR2 SASEGT. The DNA of the CDR3 is TGTGCCAGCAGTGGGGGGGGGCGCACCTATGGCTACACCTTC. This codes for CASSGGGRTYGYTF.

The CDR3 DNA sequence: TGTGCCAGCTCACGTGACAGAATTAATGAAAAACTGTTTTTT. This encodes CASSRDRINEKLFF. This sequence joins TRBV18 and TRBJ1-4, with D perhaps TRBD1 (5 bases). CDR3 length: 14 amino acids. V was pared by 4 bases and J by 4 bases, with 10 bases between. Germline V gives CDR1 KGHSH, CDR2 LQKENI.

This chain joins TRBV6-1 and TRBJ2-7; 10 bases align to TRBD1. The CDR3 loop spans 14 amino acids. In germline, CDR1 is MNHNS, CDR2 SASEGT. Trimming cost V 7 bases and J 7 bases; bases outside gene matches: 10. The CDR3 here is CASTYRDRGYEQYF. In DNA form, the CDR3 reads TGTGCCAGCACTTACCGGGACAGGGGATATGAGCAGTACTTC.

The CDR3: CASSQSAGNYGYTF. The CDR3 region has the DNA TGCGCCAGCAGCCAATCGGCAGGGAACTATGGCTACACCTTC. V is TRBV4-1 and J is TRBJ1-2, with TRBD1 as a possible D gene (5 bases). This CDR3 is 14 amino acids long. Per germline, CDR1 MGHRA and CDR2 YSYEKL. Trimming cost V 2 bases and J 2 bases, with 9 bases left between them.

The chain employs TRBV5-1 and TRBJ2-1, with 16 nucleotides matching TRBD2. V gave up 4 bases and J gave up 9 bases; unmatched junction bases: 10. This CDR3 region has 17 residues. Germline V lookup: CDR1 SGHRS, CDR2 YFSETQ. CDR3 nucleotide sequence: TGCGCCAGCAGCCGAGGGACTAGCGGGAGGGCCTTAGGTGAGCAGTTCTTC. As protein: CASSRGTSGRALGEQFF.

This rearrangement joins TRBV19 to TRBJ2-7; a weak D match, TRBD2 (5 bases). V was trimmed by 6 bases and J by 2 bases, leaving 14 bases between them. This CDR3 comprises 14 residues. Germline V gene data show CDR1 as LNHDA and CDR2 as SQIVND (reference sequence). CDR3 sequence reads: CASREQRAPYEQYF. CDR3 bases: TGTGCCAGTAGGGAACAGAGGGCCCCCTACGAGCAGTACTTC. The variable domain in full, with the rest retrieved from reference TRBV19 and TRBJ2-7, is DGGITQSPKYLFRKEGQNVTLSCEQNLNHDAMYWYRQDPGQGLRLIYYSQIVNDFQKGDIAEGYSVSREKKESFPLTVTSAQKNPTAFYLCASREQRAPYEQYFGPGTRLTVT.

Only a few counts were recorded for this clone. The chain carries TRBV2 and TRBJ1-2, with 7 bases matching TRBD1. V lost 6 bases to trimming and J lost 6 bases; unmatched junction nucleotides: 10. CDR1 SNHLY and CDR2 FYNNEI come from the germline V gene. The CDR3 loop spans 14 amino acids. DNA of the CDR3: TGTGCCAGCAGAGACAGGGTGAATCTCCATGGCTACACCTTC. Protein sequence: CASRDRVNLHGYTF.

V usage is TRBV7-9 and J usage is TRBJ2-2; D is ambiguous. Trimming left V 5 bases short and J 4 bases short, with 5 bases between. Germline V gene data show CDR1 as SEHNR and CDR2 as FQNEAQ (reference sequence). The CDR3 covers 12 residues. The CDR3 bases are TGTGCCAGCAGCCTCCTCACCGGGGAGCTGTTTTTT. It is translated as CASSLLTGELFF.

The chain couples TRBV5-4 to TRBJ1-2; maybe TRBD1 (5 bases). Per germline, CDR1 SGHNT and CDR2 YYREEE (reference sequence). Trimming pared 0 bases from V and 5 bases from J, leaving 11 bases between. The CDR3 has 14 residues. CDR3 nucleotides: TGTGCCAGCAGCTTGGGGGCCAGGGTTTATGGCTACACCTTC. Its protein product is CASSLGARVYGYTF.

The rearrangement joins TRBV5-1 to TRBJ2-1; D gene ambiguous. Between the trimmed V and J ends, which lost 0 bases and 6 bases, there was a span of 4 bases. The germline V gene encodes CDR1 SGHRS and CDR2 YFSETQ. The CDR3 loop spans 12 amino acids. The CDR3 loop reads CASSLASNEQFF. DNA for the CDR3: TGCGCCAGCAGCTTGGCTAGCAATGAGCAGTTCTTC.

For this clone: At one end, the junction sequence differs from germline, possibly due to a read error. The chain is built from TRBV30 and TRBJ2-7; D perhaps matches TRBD2 (5 bases). The CDR3 contains 14 residues. CDR1 and CDR2 from the germline V gene are GTSNPN and SVGIG (reference sequence). CDR3 coding DNA: TGTGCCTGGACCAACGGAGGAGGATCTGCGCTAAGCGGCTTC. Amino acids: CAWTNGGGSALSGF. The whole variable domain, remainder taken from reference TRBV30 and TRBJ2-7, is SQTIHQWPATLVQPVGSPLSLECTVEGTSNPNLYWYRQAAGRGLQLLFYSVGIGQISSEVPQNLSASRPQDRQFILSSKKLLLSDSGFYLCAWTNGGGSALSGFGPGTRLTVT.

The genes are TRBV2 and TRBJ2-7, with D tentatively TRBD2 (7 bases). The V end was cut by 3 bases, the J end by 5 bases, with 14 bases between. This CDR3 contains 14 residues. From germline, CDR1 is SNHLY and CDR2 FYNNEI. CDR3: CASSDWGGYDEQYF. The CDR3 nucleotides read TGTGCCAGCAGTGATTGGGGGGGCTATGACGAGCAGTACTTC. Looking up the rest from reference TRBV2 and TRBJ2-7 gives the full variable domain: EPEVTQTPSHQVTQMGQEVILRCVPISNHLYFYWYRQILGQKVEFLVSFYNNEISEKSEIFDDQFSVERPDGSNFTLKIRSTKLEDSAMYFCASSDWGGYDEQYFGPGTRLTVT.

The V call is TRBV30, the J call TRBJ2-1, with TRBD2 matching over 7 bases. V lost 0 bases and J lost 10; bases outside the gene matches: 12. The CDR3 runs 15 residues. Germline V gene sequence: CDR1 GTSNPN, CDR2 SVGIG (reference sequence). The CDR3, as DNA: TGTGCCTGGAGTGTACCGGGACTACTCGATCGGGAGCAGTTCTTC. Its protein is CAWSVPGLLDREQFF.

The genes are TRBV7-9 and TRBJ1-5; 11 bases are shared with TRBD1. V trimming: 1 base; J trimming: 0 bases; junction bases outside the gene matches: 8. The germline gives CDR1 SEHNR, CDR2 FQNEAQ (reference sequence). This CDR3 is 19 amino acids long. CDR3 loop: CASSLVRTGGQYSNQPQHF. As DNA, the CDR3 is TGTGCCAGCAGCTTAGTACGGACAGGGGGCCAATATAGCAATCAGCCCCAGCATTTT. Filled out from reference TRBV7-9 and TRBJ1-5, the complete variable domain reads DTGVSQNPRHKITKRGQNVTFRCDPISEHNRLYWYRQTLGQGPEFLTYFQNEAQLEKSRLLSDRFSAERPKGSFSTLEIQRTEQGDSAMYLCASSLVRTGGQYSNQPQHFGDGTRLSIL.

This clone was counted a few times. The chain employs TRBV30 and TRBJ1-5, with D possibly matching TRBD1 (5 bases). The germline CDR1 and CDR2 sequences are GTSNPN and SVGIG (reference sequence). V lost 0 bases, J lost 5 bases, and 20 bases lay in between. This CDR3 is 17 amino acids long. The CDR3 coding sequence is TGTGCCTGGAGTGTTGGCGCTGGAGGGGTTTGGGATCAGCCCCAGCATTTT. It specifies CAWSVGAGGVWDQPQHF.

DNA for the CDR3: TGCGCCAGCAGCCCCCCGAGGGGGGGAATAAGAGCTTTCTTT. Amino acid sequence: CASSPPRGGIRAFF. The V call is TRBV4-1, the J call TRBJ1-1; D is possibly TRBD1 (6 bases). Germline V gives CDR1 MGHRA, CDR2 YSYEKL. V was clipped by 4 bases and J by 10 bases, with 19 bases between them. The CDR3 is 14 residues long.

As regards this clone: Other nucleotide sequences in the sample specify the same CDR3. The chain recombines TRBV6-5 with TRBJ1-1; D possibly corresponds to TRBD1 (5 bases). V was clipped by 2 bases and J by 2 bases, with 9 bases between them. CDR3 length equals 14 residues. CDR1 MNHEY and CDR2 SVGAGI come from the germline V gene. CDR3 amino acids: CASSYGQGNTEAFF. The CDR3 coding sequence is TGTGCCAGCAGTTACGGGCAGGGTAACACTGAAGCTTTCTTT.

The J gene is TRBJ2-7, the V gene TRBV7-2, with 9 bases lining up with TRBD2. The CDR3 is 15 amino acids. V dropped 2 bases and J dropped 1; count of bases not matched to a gene: 3. CDR1 is SGHTA, CDR2 FQGNSA, per germline. The CDR3 bases are TGTGCCAGCAGCTTACCGGGACTAGCTTCCTACGAGCAGTACTTC. This encodes CASSLPGLASYEQYF.

The V gene is TRBV28, the J gene TRBJ1-3; 9 bases are shared with TRBD1. V dropped 3 bases and J dropped 3; count of bases not matched to a gene: 6. CDR1 is MDHEN and CDR2 is SYDVKM in the germline V gene. The CDR3 runs 16 residues. The DNA for the CDR3 is TGTGCCAGCAGTTTGGGGACAGGGTATTATGGAAACACCATATATTTT. Protein product: CASSLGTGYYGNTIYF.

The rearrangement uses TRBV7-6 and TRBJ2-7; 7 bases are shared with TRBD2. CDR3 length: 13 residues. Germline CDR1 is SGHVS and CDR2 is FNYEAQ. Losses at the gene ends were 2 bases for V and 4 bases for J; bases not matched to a gene: 2. The CDR3: CASSLLAEYEQYF. For the CDR3, the DNA is TGTGCCAGCAGCTTACTAGCGGAATACGAGCAGTACTTC.